This T cell receptor (beta chain) originates from a study of shared clonotypes between healthy human individuals. Study-level information: Donor composition was two women and a few men, aged 18 to 49.

The CDR3 sequence is 15 residues long. Germline V gene data show CDR1 as KGHSH and CDR2 as LQKENI. V lost 3 bases, J lost 3 bases, and 12 bases lay in between. TCRdb keeps only in-frame clones here, not all; method: immunoSEQ multiplex PCR. The sample records over a million clones, about 84% being singletons. The donors, all of them Caucasian adults, lived in Nashville, Tennessee. This clone was counted only a few times. The antigen is not known. Study-level results: Researchers sampled blood only, noting tissue repertoires likely differ.

The rearrangement joins TRBV18 to TRBJ1-5, with unresolved D. The sample taken for sequencing was memory CD4+ T cells from PBMCs. Subset denoted: CD45RA-negative fraction. The TCR was taken from a man aged 18 to 30 in good health. Some clones in this sample may be carry-over from other donors' samples. The CDR3 is CASSPVSNLNQPQHF. CDR3 bases: TGTGCCAGCTCACCCGTTAGCAACCTCAATCAGCCCCAGCATTTT.